This T cell receptor (beta chain) was found in a study of beta chain features in type 1 diabetes. Study observations and caveats: TCRB CDR3 length was moderately but significantly reduced in all four CD4+ subsets of Type 1 diabetes patients. More deletions and fewer insertions at VDJ junctions were found in patients with type 1 diabetes. Within patients, naive, central memory and Treg TCRB repertoires seemed more similar than within healthy donors. There was a possibility that cDNA sequencing over-represented cells with high TCR expression.

This clone was found a few times. What it recognizes is unknown. Expressed TCRB transcripts got sequenced, as all isolated RNA was reverse transcribed. Samples of naive, central memory and regulatory T cells yielded a mean of about 3.7 million reads. Assay used: immunoSEQ multiplex PCR; TCRdb lists only in-frame clones, some missing. The sample contains about 150,000 clones, roughly 7.1% of which appear only once. V was pared by 3 bases and J by 3 bases, with 24 bases between. The V gene's germline CDR1 is LNHDA and CDR2 SQIVND (reference sequence). This CDR3 spans 19 amino acids. This clonotype was sampled from a woman aged 40 to 50 with type 1 diabetes. The rearrangement joins TRBV19 to TRBJ2-1; weak D call: TRBD2 (6 bases). The sample taken for sequencing was central memory CD4+ T cells from blood. The CDR3 spells CASSMSQSSGRSGYNEQFF. The CDR3 DNA is TGTGCCAGTAGTATGAGCCAGAGTAGCGGACGGTCCGGCTACAATGAGCAGTTCTTC.